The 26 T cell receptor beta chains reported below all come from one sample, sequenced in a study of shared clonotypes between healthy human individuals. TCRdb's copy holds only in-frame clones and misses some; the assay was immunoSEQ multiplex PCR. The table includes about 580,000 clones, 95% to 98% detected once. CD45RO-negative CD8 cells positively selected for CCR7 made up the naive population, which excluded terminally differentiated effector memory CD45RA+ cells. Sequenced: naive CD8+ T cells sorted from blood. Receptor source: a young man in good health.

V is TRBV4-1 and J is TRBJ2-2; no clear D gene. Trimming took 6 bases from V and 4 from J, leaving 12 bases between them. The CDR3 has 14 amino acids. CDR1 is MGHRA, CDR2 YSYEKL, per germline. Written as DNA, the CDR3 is TGCGCCAGCAGGTCGACACCGGGCACCGGGGAGCTGTTTTTT. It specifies CASRSTPGTGELFF.

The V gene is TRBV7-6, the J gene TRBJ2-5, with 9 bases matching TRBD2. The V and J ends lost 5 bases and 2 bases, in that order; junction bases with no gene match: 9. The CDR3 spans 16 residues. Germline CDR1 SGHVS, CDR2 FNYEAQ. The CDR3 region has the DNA TGTGCCAGCAGCAGCATTCGTAGCGGGAGACAAGAGACCCAGTACTTC. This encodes CASSSIRSGRQETQYF.

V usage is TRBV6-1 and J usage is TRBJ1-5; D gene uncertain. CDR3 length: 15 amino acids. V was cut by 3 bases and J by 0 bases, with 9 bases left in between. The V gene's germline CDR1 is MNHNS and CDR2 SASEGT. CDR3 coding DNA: TGTGCCAGCAGTGATAGGACCGATAGCAATCAGCCCCAGCATTTT. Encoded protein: CASSDRTDSNQPQHF.

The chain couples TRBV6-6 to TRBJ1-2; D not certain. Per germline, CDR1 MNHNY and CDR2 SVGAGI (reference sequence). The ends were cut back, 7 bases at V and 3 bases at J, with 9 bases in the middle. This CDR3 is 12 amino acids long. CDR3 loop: CASTMGDYGYTF. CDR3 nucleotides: TGTGCCAGCACTATGGGTGACTATGGCTACACCTTC.

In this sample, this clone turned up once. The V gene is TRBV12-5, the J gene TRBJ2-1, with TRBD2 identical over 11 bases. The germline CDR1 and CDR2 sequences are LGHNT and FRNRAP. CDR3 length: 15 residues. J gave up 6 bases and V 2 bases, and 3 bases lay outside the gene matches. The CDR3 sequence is CASGLIAGGLNEQFF. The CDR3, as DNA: TGTGCTAGTGGTTTGATAGCGGGAGGGCTCAATGAGCAGTTCTTC.

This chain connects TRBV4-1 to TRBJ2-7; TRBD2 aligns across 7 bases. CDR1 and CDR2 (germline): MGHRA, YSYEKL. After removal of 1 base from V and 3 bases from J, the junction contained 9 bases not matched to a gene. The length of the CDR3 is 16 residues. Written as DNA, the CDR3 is TGCGCCAGCAGCCAAGCCCCGGGAGGCCTTTACTACGAGCAGTACTTC. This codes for CASSQAPGGLYYEQYF.

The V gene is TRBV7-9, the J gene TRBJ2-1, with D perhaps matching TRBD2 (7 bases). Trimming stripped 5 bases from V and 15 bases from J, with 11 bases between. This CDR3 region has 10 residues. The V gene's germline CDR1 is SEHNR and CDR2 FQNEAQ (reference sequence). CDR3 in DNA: TGTGCCAGCAGCCTGGGAGGGGGGTTCTTC. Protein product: CASSLGGGFF.

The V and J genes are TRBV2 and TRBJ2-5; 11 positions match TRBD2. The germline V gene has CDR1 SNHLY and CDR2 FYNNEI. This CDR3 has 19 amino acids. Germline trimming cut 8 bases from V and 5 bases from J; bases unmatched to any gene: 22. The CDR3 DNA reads TGTGCCAGCCTGGGAACTAGCGGGAGCTGGGGGTCTGTTTGGGAGACCCAGTACTTC. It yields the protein CASLGTSGSWGSVWETQYF.

CDR3 loop: CASSDQGYEQYF. DNA of the CDR3: TGTGCCAGCAGCGACCAGGGTTACGAGCAGTACTTC. V usage is TRBV7-9 and J usage is TRBJ2-7, with D tentatively TRBD1 (5 bases). The ends were cut back, 5 bases at V and 4 bases at J, with 9 bases in the middle. CDR3 length: 12 amino acids. CDR1 and CDR2 (germline): SEHNR, FQNEAQ (reference sequence).

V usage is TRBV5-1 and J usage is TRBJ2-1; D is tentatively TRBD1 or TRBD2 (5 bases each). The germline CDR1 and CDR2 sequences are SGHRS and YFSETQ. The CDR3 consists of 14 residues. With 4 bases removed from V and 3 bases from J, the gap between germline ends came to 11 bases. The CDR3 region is CASSPRDGYNEQFF. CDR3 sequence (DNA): TGCGCCAGCAGCCCACGGGACGGCTACAATGAGCAGTTCTTC.

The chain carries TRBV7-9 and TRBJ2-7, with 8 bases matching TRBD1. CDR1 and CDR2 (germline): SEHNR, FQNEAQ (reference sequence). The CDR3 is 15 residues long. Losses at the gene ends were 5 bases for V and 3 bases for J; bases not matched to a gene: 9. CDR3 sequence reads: CASSEHGQGNYEQYF. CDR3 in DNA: TGTGCCAGCAGCGAACACGGACAGGGAAACTACGAGCAGTACTTC.

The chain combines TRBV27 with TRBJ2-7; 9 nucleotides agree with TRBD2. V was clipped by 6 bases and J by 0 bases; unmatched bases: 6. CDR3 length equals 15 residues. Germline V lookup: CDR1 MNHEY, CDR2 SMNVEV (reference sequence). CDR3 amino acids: CASRTLAGSSYEQYF. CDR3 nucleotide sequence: TGTGCCAGCAGGACCCTAGCGGGGAGCTCCTACGAGCAGTACTTC.

The CDR3 here is CASSPTSGYSTDTQYF. The CDR3 DNA follows: TGTGCCAGCAGCCCGACTAGCGGGTATAGCACAGATACGCAGTATTTT. The genes are TRBV7-3 and TRBJ2-3; TRBD2 matches 10 bases. The CDR3 covers 16 residues. The V segment lost 5 bases and the J segment 0 bases; nucleotides outside the gene matches: 5. Germline lookup yields CDR1 SGHTA and CDR2 FQGTGA. Combining the CDR3 with reference TRBV7-3 and TRBJ2-3 gives the whole variable domain GAGVSQTPSNKVTEKGKYVELRCDPISGHTALYWYRQSLGQGPEFLIYFQGTGAADDSGLPNDRFFAVRPEGSVSTLKIQRTERGDSAVYLCASSPTSGYSTDTQYFGPGTRLTVL.

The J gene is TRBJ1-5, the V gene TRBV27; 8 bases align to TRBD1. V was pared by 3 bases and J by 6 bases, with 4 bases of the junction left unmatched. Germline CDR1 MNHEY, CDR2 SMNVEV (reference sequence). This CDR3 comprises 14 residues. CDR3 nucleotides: TGTGCCAGCAGTTTTAACAGGGGGGCTCAGCCCCAGCATTTT. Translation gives CASSFNRGAQPQHF.

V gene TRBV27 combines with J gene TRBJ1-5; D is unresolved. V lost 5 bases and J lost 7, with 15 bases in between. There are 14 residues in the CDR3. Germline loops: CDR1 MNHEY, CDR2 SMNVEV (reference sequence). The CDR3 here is CASSIRSGEQPQHF. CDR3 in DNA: TGTGCCAGCAGTATAAGATCTGGGGAGCAGCCCCAGCATTTT.

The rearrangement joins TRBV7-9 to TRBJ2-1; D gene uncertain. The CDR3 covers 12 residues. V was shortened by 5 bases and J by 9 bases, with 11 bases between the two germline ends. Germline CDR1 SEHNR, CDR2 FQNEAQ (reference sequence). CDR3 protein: CASSALLFEQFF. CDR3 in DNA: TGTGCCAGCAGCGCACTATTGTTTGAGCAGTTCTTC.

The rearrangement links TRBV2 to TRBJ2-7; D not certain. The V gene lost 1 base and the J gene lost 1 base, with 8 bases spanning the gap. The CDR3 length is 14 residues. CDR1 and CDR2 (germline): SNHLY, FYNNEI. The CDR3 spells CASSEEPVSYEQYF. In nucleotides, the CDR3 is TGTGCCAGCAGTGAAGAACCAGTTTCCTACGAGCAGTACTTC.

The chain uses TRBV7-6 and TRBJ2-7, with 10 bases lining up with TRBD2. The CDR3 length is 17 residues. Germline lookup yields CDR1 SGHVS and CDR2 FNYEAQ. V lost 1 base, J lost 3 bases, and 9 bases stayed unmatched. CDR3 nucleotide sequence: TGTGCCAGCAGCTTAGTTGGGCTAGCGGGAGAACACTACGAGCAGTACTTC. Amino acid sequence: CASSLVGLAGEHYEQYF.

CDR3 amino acids: CASLTTSGHNEQFF. CDR3 DNA: TGTGCCAGCCTCACGACTAGCGGTCACAATGAGCAGTTCTTC. The genes are TRBV7-2 and TRBJ2-1; 9 positions agree with TRBD2. Germline lookup yields CDR1 SGHTA and CDR2 FQGNSA. The CDR3 is 14 residues long. The trim removed 8 bases at V and 5 bases at J, leaving 7 bases unmatched.

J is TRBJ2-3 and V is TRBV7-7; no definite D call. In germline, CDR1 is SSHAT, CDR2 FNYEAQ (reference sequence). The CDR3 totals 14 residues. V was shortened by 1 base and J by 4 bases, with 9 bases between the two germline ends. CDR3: CASSLDLRADTQYF. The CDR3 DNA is TGTGCCAGCAGCTTAGACCTTAGGGCAGATACGCAGTATTTT.

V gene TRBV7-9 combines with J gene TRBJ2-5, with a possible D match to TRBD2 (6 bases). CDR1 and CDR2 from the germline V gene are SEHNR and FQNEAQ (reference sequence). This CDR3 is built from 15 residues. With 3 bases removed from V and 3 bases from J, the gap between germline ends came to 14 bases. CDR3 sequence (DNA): TGTGCCAGCAGCTTTAAGGGTCGCGGGAAAGAGACCCAGTACTTC. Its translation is CASSFKGRGKETQYF.

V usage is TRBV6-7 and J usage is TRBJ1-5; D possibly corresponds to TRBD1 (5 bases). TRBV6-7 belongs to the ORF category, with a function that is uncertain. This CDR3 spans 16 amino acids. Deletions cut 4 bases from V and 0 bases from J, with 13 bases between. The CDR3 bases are TGTGCCAGCAGTTCCTCGGCAGGGTATAGCAATCAGCCCCAGCATTTT. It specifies CASSSSAGYSNQPQHF.

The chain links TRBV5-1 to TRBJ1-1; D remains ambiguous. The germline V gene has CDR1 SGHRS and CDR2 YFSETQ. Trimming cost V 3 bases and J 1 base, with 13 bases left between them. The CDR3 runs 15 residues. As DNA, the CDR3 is TGCGCCAGCAGCTCGCAACGGGCGGGGAACACTGAAGCTTTCTTT. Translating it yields CASSSQRAGNTEAFF. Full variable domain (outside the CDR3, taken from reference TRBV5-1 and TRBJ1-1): KAGVTQTPRYLIKTRGQQVTLSCSPISGHRSVSWYQQTPGQGLQFLFEYFSETQRNKGNFPGRFSGRQFSNSRSEMNVSTLELGDSALYLCASSSQRAGNTEAFFGQGTRLTVV.

The CDR3 loop reads CASSFYLRTGGDSYEQYF. CDR3 DNA: TGTGCCAGCAGCTTCTACCTCCGGACAGGGGGGGATTCCTACGAGCAGTACTTC. The gene calls are TRBV7-2 and TRBJ2-7; 10 positions agree with TRBD1. V shed 3 bases, J shed 1 base, and the junction held 12 bases outside the gene matches. The germline gives CDR1 SGHTA, CDR2 FQGNSA. The CDR3 runs 18 residues.

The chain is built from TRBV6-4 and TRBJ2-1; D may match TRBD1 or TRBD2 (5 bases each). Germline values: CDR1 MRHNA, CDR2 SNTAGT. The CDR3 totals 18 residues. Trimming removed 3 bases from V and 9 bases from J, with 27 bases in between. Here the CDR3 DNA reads TGTGCCAGCAGTGAAGGGTGGTCCCGCCAGGGCACTGAGGGTGAGCAGTTCTTC. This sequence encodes CASSEGWSRQGTEGEQFF.

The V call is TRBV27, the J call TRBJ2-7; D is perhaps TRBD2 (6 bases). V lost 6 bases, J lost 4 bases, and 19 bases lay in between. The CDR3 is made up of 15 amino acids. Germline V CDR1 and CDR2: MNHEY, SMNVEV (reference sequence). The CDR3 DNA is TGTGCCAGCAGCCCAGACATGACTAGAAAATACGAGCAGTACTTC. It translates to CASSPDMTRKYEQYF.